This TCR beta chain was profiled in a study of cytotoxic CD8 clonotypes in ibrutinib-treated CLL. Sequencing used immunoSEQ multiplex PCR; TCRdb keeps in-frame clones, though not all of them. The sample lists 40,000 or so clones, roughly two thirds occurring once. The sample holds a few counts of this clone. Antigen: not known. The study's findings and limits: Clonality was elevated at ibrutinib response and had returned toward baseline at progression. Relative to age-matched healthy donors, clonality at baseline was higher, and it tracked circulating CD8+ T-cell counts.

Germline lookup yields CDR1 SGHAT and CDR2 FQNNGV. The CDR3 totals 12 residues. Trimming removed 0 bases at V and 4 bases at J, with 4 bases between. The TCR comes from a human donor with chronic lymphocytic leukemia. The rearrangement links TRBV11-2 to TRBJ2-7, with D unclear. The sequencing here drew on PBMCs, taken at disease progression, from a patient treated with ibrutinib. CDR3 in amino acids: CASSLDRYEQYF. CDR3 DNA: TGTGCCAGCAGCTTAGACAGGTACGAGCAGTACTTC. Using reference TRBV11-2 and TRBJ2-7 for the parts outside the CDR3, the full variable domain is EAGVAQSPRYKIIEKRQSVAFWCNPISGHATLYWYQQILGQGPKLLIQFQNNGVVDDSQLPKDRFSAERLKGVDSTLKIQPAKLEDSAVYLCASSLDRYEQYFGPGTRLTVT.